This TCR beta chain was captured in a study of T cells in Graves' hyperthyroidism and ophthalmopathy (dated by TCRdb to the late 2010s). About the study as a whole: Peripheral blood was collected at initial diagnosis, before any treatment. To identify distinguishing TCR V-J signatures, a discovery cohort of around 100 patients was used, comprising 40 to 45 with Graves' ophthalmopathy and around 57 with stable Graves' hyperthyroidism. Whether ophthalmopathy could be predicted prospectively was tested in an independent validation cohort made up of about 20 hyperthyroidism patients plus 17 patients who later progressed to ophthalmopathy. The 100 or so discovery patients were randomly split 7:3 into training and test sets. In six Graves' hyperthyroidism patients, the study also compared T-cell repertoires from thyroid tissue with T-cell repertoires from blood. Once sampling was done, hyperthyroidism patients were given methimazole at a starting dose of 30 mg daily, whereas ophthalmopathy patients were given high-dose intravenous methylprednisolone. The paper reports TCR Vbeta CDR3 sequencing of roughly 140 peripheral blood samples: under 45 ophthalmopathy, around 80 hyperthyroidism and around 17 progressor patients.

Stable Graves' hyperthyroidism was defined as no progression to ophthalmopathy during 18 months of follow-up. Hyperthyroidism patients were newly diagnosed, with disease duration under 2 months, and aged 18 to 65 years. Exclusion was applied to patients with uncontrolled infections, other autoimmune diseases, pregnancy or lactation. Diagnoses relied on clinical symptoms, serum thyroxine and TRAb, thyroid ultrasound and orbital computed tomography. PBMCs were separated from approximately 10 ml of fresh peripheral blood using Ficoll-Paque density gradient centrifugation. Total RNA was extracted using Trizol reagent, and RNA quality was assessed on an Agilent 2100 Bioanalyzer. The TCR beta CDR3 regions were amplified from RNA transcripts. The first round of RT-PCR for the TCR CDR3 was performed with the HTBI primer set and the Qiagen OneStep RT-PCR kit. The libraries were constructed in a second round of multiplex PCR and then size-selected and purified. Paired-end sequencing of the libraries was performed with 100 bp reads on an Illumina HiSeq2000. The original methods were these. SOAPnuke was used to process the raw data, removing reads that contained adapters or uncalled bases, had a mean Phred below 15, or lacked an exact match to the constant primer or identifier. High-quality paired reads were merged with COPE v1.2.5, and unique nucleotide sequences were defined as clonotypes. Clonotypes were aligned to IMGT TRBV, TRBD and TRBJ reference segments using MiTCR v1.1. The analysis included only V-J combinations with a frequency above 0.0001, which together covered more than 98% of the repertoires. The TCS score was defined as the ratio of F50 (clonal expansion) to E x V (chaos), calculated using BLOSUM62-based TCRdist between CDR3 peptides within each V-J. Welch's t-statistics and random forest reduced some 510 V-J features to 13, which were used in a naive Bayes classifier (R e1071). The public reads were quality trimmed at Q25 with fastp and then assembled into clones with MiXCR by TCRdb, keeping productive beta chains. For every CDR3 protein sequence, its rows merge into one entry that carries the most common genes and DNA. The V and J calls shown here were made by TCRdb, not taken from the authors' results. The sample contains roughly 350,000 distinct CDR3 sequences, about 14% of them found a single time. The ten most abundant clones make up around 23% of the sample.

V drops 3 bases and J drops 2 bases, leaving 13 bases in between. The CDR3, cysteine through phenylalanine, is 15 amino acids long. Solely the CDR3 DNA is kept, with 45 bases framed from the first base. The paper's findings and limits, for the study overall: A 13 V-J signature model separated ophthalmopathy from stable hyperthyroidism, with around 90% sensitivity and about 81% specificity in cross-validation and 80%/75% in testing. Most expanded thyroid clonotypes (frequency above 0.001) were also found in blood, which suggests that blood repertoires may mirror thyroid immune responses. During validation, the model predicted progression to ophthalmopathy a median of roughly 7.1 months ahead of onset, with almost 71% sensitivity and about 72% specificity. No statistical method was used to set the sample size in advance, and investigators knew the group allocation.

This clonotype was counted at least ten times. The target of this receptor is not known. There are no base qualities to consult, and no much larger clone falls within one base. The chain links TRBV12-3 or TRBV12-4 with TRBJ2-5, with the identity of the D gene unclear. Sequencing was carried out using blood. This TCR came from a woman in her twenties or thirties with Graves' hyperthyroidism. The CDR3 reads as follows: CASSFQVLTQETQYF. The DNA sequence reads TGTGCCAGCAGTTTTCAAGTACTAACACAAGAGACCCAGTACTTC.